The 30 T cell receptor beta chains listed next were all sequenced from one sample in a study of T cells in Graves' hyperthyroidism and ophthalmopathy. RNA transcripts gave rise to amplified TCR beta CDR3 regions. A set of HTBI primers served as the primers for a first-round RT-PCR of the TCR CDR3. MiXCR, run by TCRdb on the multiplex PCR reads, gives a single entry per CDR3 protein. In the table there are hundreds of thousands of distinct CDR3 sequences, just under 45% of which are singletons. Input material: peripheral blood or thyroid tissue (not recorded which). The receptor source for this set is an adult man with Graves' disease, either hyperthyroidism or ophthalmopathy (not recorded which).

Only one count was recorded for this clonotype. A read error is possible here, since a much larger clone lies one base away. The CDR3 DNA sequence: TGTGCCAGCAGCAGAGATCGCCTAGCGGACGAAGAGACCCAGTACTTC. This gives the protein CASSRDRLADEETQYF. This chain links TRBV7-9 with TRBJ2-5; 7 nucleotides align to TRBD2. CDR3 length: 16 amino acids. CDR1 is SEHNR and CDR2 is FQNEAQ in the germline V gene (reference sequence). Trimming removed 5 bases from V and 3 bases from J; junction bases left unmatched: 12.

Many counts were recorded for this clonotype. The chain recombines TRBV19 with TRBJ2-2; possible D gene TRBD2, 5 bases. Germline lookup yields CDR1 LNHDA and CDR2 SQIVND (reference sequence). V gave up 7 bases and J gave up 0 bases, with 9 bases separating them. This CDR3 region has 14 residues. CDR3 nucleotides: TGTGCCAGTACAGTAGCGACGAACACCGGGGAGCTGTTTTTT. Its protein is CASTVATNTGELFF.

The chain uses TRBV24-1 and TRBJ1-2, with TRBD1 matching over 7 bases. The CDR3 is 14 amino acids. CDR1 is KGHDR, CDR2 SFDVKD, per germline. Trimming cost V 5 bases and J 8 bases; bases outside gene matches: 10. This CDR3 reads CATSGTTGNGGYTF. CDR3 nucleotide sequence: TGTGCCACCAGTGGGACGACAGGGAATGGCGGCTACACCTTC.

The V gene is TRBV29-1, the J gene TRBJ1-2, with D perhaps matching TRBD1 (5 bases). This CDR3 has 12 amino acids. Germline loops: CDR1 SQVTM, CDR2 ANQGSEA. V was clipped by 0 bases and J by 8 bases, with 10 bases between them. The CDR3: CSVEEGADGYTF. CDR3 in DNA: TGCAGCGTTGAAGAAGGGGCAGACGGCTACACCTTC. Full variable domain (remainder filled in from reference TRBV29-1 and TRBJ1-2): SAVISQKPSRDICQRGTSLTIQCQVDSQVTMMFWYRQQPGQSLTLIATANQGSEATYESGFVIDKFPISRPNLTFSTLTVSNMSPEDSSIYLCSVEEGADGYTFGSGTRLTVV.

The chain employs TRBV12-3 or TRBV12-4 and TRBJ2-7; the match to TRBD1 covers 7 bases. Germline trimming cut 6 bases from V and 2 bases from J; bases unmatched to any gene: 4. The CDR3 runs 13 residues. CDR3 bases: TGTGCCAGCAGATCGACAGGGACCTACGAGCAGTACTTC. Its protein product is CASRSTGTYEQYF.

This clonotype has a count of ten or more. CDR3 nucleotide sequence: TGTGCCACAGGTGGCGGTGGAGAAAAACTGTTTTTT. This codes for CATGGGGEKLFF. The rearrangement joins TRBV24-1 to TRBJ1-4; D remains ambiguous. Germline CDR1 KGHDR, CDR2 SFDVKD. V was shortened by 10 bases and J by 8 bases, with 13 bases between the two germline ends. There are 12 residues in the CDR3.

The chain couples TRBV20-1 to TRBJ2-7; 9 nucleotides agree with TRBD2. The V segment lost 2 bases and the J segment 3 bases; nucleotides outside the gene matches: 11. Looked up from germline, CDR1 is DFQATT and CDR2 is SNEGSKA (reference sequence). CDR3 length: 16 amino acids. CDR3 amino acids: CSARPRLAVGIYEQYF. For the CDR3, the DNA is TGCAGTGCTAGACCCCGACTAGCGGTTGGGATCTACGAGCAGTACTTC.

The chain employs TRBV12-3 or TRBV12-4 and TRBJ2-7, with D possibly matching TRBD2 (6 bases). Trimming cost V 6 bases and J 3 bases, with 12 bases left between them. The CDR3 length is 13 residues. The CDR3 sequence: CASRLAPLYEQYF. For the CDR3, the DNA is TGTGCCAGCAGACTAGCTCCCCTCTACGAGCAGTACTTC.

This clonotype was seen repeatedly, ten times or more. This sequence joins TRBV7-8 and TRBJ2-7; 9 bases fit TRBD2. Germline values: CDR1 SGHVS, CDR2 FQNEAQ. The CDR3 covers 14 residues. V lost 5 bases to trimming and J lost 0 bases; unmatched junction nucleotides: 2. CDR3 residues: CASSRTSDSYEQYF. The CDR3 bases are TGTGCCAGCAGCCGGACTAGCGACTCCTACGAGCAGTACTTC.

This clonotype was counted only a few times. J is TRBJ2-2 and V is TRBV2, with TRBD1 matching 7 bases. Per germline, CDR1 SNHLY and CDR2 FYNNEI. The ends lost 6 bases at V and 2 bases at J; junction bases unmatched: 3. The CDR3 runs 14 residues. The CDR3 nucleotides are TGTGCCAGCAGGACAGGGTTTAACACCGGGGAGCTGTTTTTT. This encodes CASRTGFNTGELFF.

There are a few counts of this clonotype. The V and J genes are TRBV7-9 and TRBJ2-7, with 7 bases fitting TRBD1. CDR1 is SEHNR and CDR2 is FQNEAQ in the germline V gene (reference sequence). The CDR3 spans 14 residues. Germline trimming cut 3 bases from V and 3 bases from J; bases unmatched to any gene: 5. The CDR3 sequence is CASSFTGAVYEQYF. In DNA form, the CDR3 reads TGTGCCAGCAGCTTTACAGGGGCAGTCTACGAGCAGTACTTC.

Details on this clonotype: Just one base apart from a much larger clone, this may be a read error. V and J are TRBV20-1 and TRBJ1-1, with D possibly matching TRBD1 (5 bases). The CDR3 runs 12 residues. Germline V gene data show CDR1 as DFQATT and CDR2 as SNEGSKA (reference sequence). The CDR3 protein is CRGLARNTEAFF. The DNA of the CDR3 is TGCAGGGGACTGGCAAGGAACACTGAAGCTTTCTTT.

This sequence joins TRBV20-1 and TRBJ2-5; 7 bases align to TRBD2. CDR1 is DFQATT and CDR2 is SNEGSKA in the germline V gene (reference sequence). This CDR3 comprises 15 residues. V lost 1 base, J lost 4 bases, and 9 bases stayed unmatched. CDR3 sequence: CSARVAGGGGETQYF. CDR3 coding DNA: TGCAGTGCTAGAGTAGCGGGTGGGGGGGGAGAGACCCAGTACTTC.

In its sample, this clonotype was seen many times. This chain links TRBV9 with TRBJ1-2; no clear D. V lost 0 bases and J lost 7, with 7 bases in between. The CDR3 contains 12 residues. The germline CDR1 and CDR2 sequences are SGDLS and YYNGEE. Written as DNA, the CDR3 is TGTGCCAGCAGCGTAGCCGCTGGTGGCTACACCTTC. Its translation is CASSVAAGGYTF.

This clonotype was seen many times. J is TRBJ2-5 and V is TRBV7-9; no clear D gene. CDR1 is SEHNR, CDR2 FQNEAQ, per germline (reference sequence). V dropped 3 bases and J dropped 3 bases, with 11 bases sitting between them. The CDR3 is made up of 14 amino acids. CDR3 DNA sequence: TGTGCCAGCAGCTTCAATGGGCCCAAAGAGACCCAGTACTTC. Translation: CASSFNGPKETQYF.

This clonotype was picked up a small number of times. CDR3 in amino acids: CASSISTASNSPLHF. CDR3 DNA sequence: TGTGCCAGCAGCATATCGACAGCGTCTAATTCACCCCTCCACTTT. The chain uses TRBV7-2 and TRBJ1-6, with D perhaps TRBD1 (5 bases). V shed 5 bases and J shed 6 bases, with 14 bases lying between them. The length of the CDR3 is 15 residues. Germline CDR1 and CDR2: SGHTA and FQGNSA. Supplemented by reference TRBV7-2 and TRBJ1-6, the full variable domain reads GAGVSQSPSNKVTEKGKDVELRCDPISGHTALYWYRQSLGQGLEFLIYFQGNSAPDKSGLPSDRFSAERTGGSVSTLTIQRTQQEDSAVYLCASSISTASNSPLHFGNGTRLTVT.

This clonotype has only a few counts. V gene TRBV19 combines with J gene TRBJ1-5; TRBD1 aligns across 10 bases. Germline V CDR1 and CDR2: LNHDA, SQIVND (reference sequence). Trimming at V came to 5 bases and at J to 7 bases, leaving 8 bases not matched to a gene. CDR3 size: 15 residues. CDR3 sequence (DNA): TGTGCCAGTAGTCCCCGGGACAGGGGAAGGCAGCCCCAGCATTTT. As protein: CASSPRDRGRQPQHF. The full variable domain, in which reference TRBV19 and TRBJ1-5 provide the parts outside the CDR3, is DGGITQSPKYLFRKEGQNVTLSCEQNLNHDAMYWYRQDPGQGLRLIYYSQIVNDFQKGDIAEGYSVSREKKESFPLTVTSAQKNPTAFYLCASSPRDRGRQPQHFGDGTRLSIL.

This clonotype was picked up a small number of times. The chain has TRBV12-3 or TRBV12-4 and TRBJ2-5; 7 nucleotides agree with TRBD1. The V and J ends lost 6 bases and 0 bases, in that order; junction bases with no gene match: 4. CDR3 length: 14 residues. The CDR3 DNA reads as TGTGCCAGCAGACAACAGGGGTACCAAGAGACCCAGTACTTC. Residues: CASRQQGYQETQYF.

This chain joins TRBV6-1 and TRBJ2-2, with unresolved D. Germline loops: CDR1 MNHNS, CDR2 SASEGT. The CDR3 is 13 amino acids. The V and J ends lost 8 bases and 3 bases respectively, with 10 bases between them. In DNA form, the CDR3 reads TGTGCCAGCGCCTCAGGAGACACCGGGGAGCTGTTTTTT. It yields the protein CASASGDTGELFF.

This clonotype has a count of ten or more. This chain uses TRBV15 with TRBJ2-5; weak D call: TRBD1 (5 bases). V dropped 0 bases and J dropped 4 bases, with 6 bases sitting between them. The CDR3 consists of 13 residues. The germline CDR1 and CDR2 sequences are LNHNV and YYDKDF (reference sequence). CDR3 loop: CATSRDRGETQYF. The CDR3 region has the DNA TGTGCCACCAGCAGAGATAGGGGAGAGACCCAGTACTTC.

This clonotype was observed at least ten times. CDR3 residues: CASTSLAGVGTQYF. The CDR3 coding sequence is TGTGCCAGCACGTCGTTAGCGGGAGTCGGGACCCAGTACTTC. The chain joins TRBV6-5 to TRBJ2-5, with 9 nucleotides matching TRBD2. The germline CDR1 and CDR2 sequences are MNHEY and SVGAGI. The CDR3 has 14 residues. Trimming cost V 7 bases and J 7 bases; bases outside gene matches: 10.

In its sample, this clonotype was seen a few times. The chain combines TRBV24-1 with TRBJ1-2; 7 bases are shared with TRBD1. CDR1 KGHDR and CDR2 SFDVKD come from the germline V gene. The CDR3 is 13 amino acids. The V segment lost 11 bases and the J segment 2 bases; nucleotides outside the gene matches: 7. The CDR3 sequence: CAIRDSRNYGYTF. The DNA for the CDR3 is TGTGCCATACGGGACAGTCGGAACTATGGCTACACCTTC.

This rearrangement joins TRBV5-1 to TRBJ2-2; the match to TRBD1 covers 9 bases. This CDR3 spans 16 amino acids. The germline gives CDR1 SGHRS, CDR2 YFSETQ. V gave up 4 bases and J gave up 4 bases; unmatched junction bases: 8. The CDR3 sequence is CASSNGQGFITGELFF. The CDR3 region has the DNA TGCGCCAGCAGCAACGGACAGGGGTTTATCACCGGGGAGCTGTTTTTT.

This clonotype was counted between two and nine times. This may arise from a read error, as a much more abundant clone is one base away. The gene calls are TRBV7-9 and TRBJ1-1, with 8 positions matching TRBD1. The V and J ends lost 10 bases and 4 bases, in that order; junction bases with no gene match: 5. Germline assignment: CDR1 SEHNR and CDR2 FQNEAQ (reference sequence). The CDR3 is 12 amino acids. In nucleotides, the CDR3 is TGTGCCATCTCTGGACAGGGCACTGAAGCTTTCTTT. This codes for CAISGQGTEAFF.

In this sample, this clonotype turned up a few times. The junction departs from germline at one end; a sequencing error may be responsible. In nucleotides, the CDR3 is TGTGCCAGCAGCTCTCATATGTCGCGGCCCCAAAACCCCGGTAACTTC. Translating it yields CASSSHMSRPQNPGNF. The gene calls are TRBV7-9 and TRBJ2-7; D uncertain. CDR1 and CDR2 from the germline V gene are SEHNR and FQNEAQ (reference sequence). The length of the CDR3 is 16 residues.

The chain joins TRBV20-1 to TRBJ1-1, with TRBD1 identical over 12 bases. With V trimmed by 6 bases and J by 5 bases, 10 bases remained unmatched. Germline CDR1 and CDR2: DFQATT and SNEGSKA (reference sequence). This CDR3 has 15 residues. The DNA of the CDR3 is TGCAGTGCCCAACGAGGGACAGGGGGCGATACTGAAGCTTTCTTT. Its translation: CSAQRGTGGDTEAFF.

V usage is TRBV29-1 and J usage is TRBJ2-4; 9 bases are shared with TRBD1. The length of the CDR3 is 15 residues. Germline-derived CDR1 and CDR2 are SQVTM and ANQGSEA. Losses at the gene ends were 3 bases for V and 2 bases for J; bases not matched to a gene: 5. CDR3 loop: CSVEEQGATKNIQYF. In DNA form, the CDR3 reads TGCAGCGTTGAGGAACAGGGGGCGACCAAAAACATTCAGTACTTC. Full variable domain (remainder filled in from reference TRBV29-1 and TRBJ2-4): SAVISQKPSRDICQRGTSLTIQCQVDSQVTMMFWYRQQPGQSLTLIATANQGSEATYESGFVIDKFPISRPNLTFSTLTVSNMSPEDSSIYLCSVEEQGATKNIQYFGAGTRLSVL.

In the case of this clonotype: The junction does not match germline at one end; this may be a read error. This chain links TRBV15 with TRBJ2-7, with D possibly being TRBD1 or TRBD2 (6 bases each). From germline, CDR1 is LNHNV and CDR2 YYDKDF (reference sequence). This CDR3 is 18 amino acids long. In nucleotides, the CDR3 is TGTGCCACCAGCGGGGATTCTACAGGGAGGACCAAGACCTACGATCAGTACTTC. The encoded protein is CATSGDSTGRTKTYDQYF.

This chain connects TRBV29-1 to TRBJ1-2, with 10 bases lining up with TRBD1. Germline V gives CDR1 SQVTM, CDR2 ANQGSEA. The CDR3 consists of 14 residues. V lost 6 bases and J lost 6; bases outside the gene matches: 10. CDR3 DNA sequence: TGCAGCGTGATCTCCGAGACAGGGGGCGATGGCTACACCTTC. Residues: CSVISETGGDGYTF.

This chain links TRBV2 with TRBJ1-1, with D unclear. CDR1 and CDR2 from the germline V gene are SNHLY and FYNNEI. V was shortened by 7 bases and J by 1 base, with 16 bases between the two germline ends. The CDR3 covers 15 residues. The CDR3 DNA reads as TGTGCCAGCACCTCGAGAGGAGGAGCGAACACTGAAGCTTTCTTT. It codes for CASTSRGGANTEAFF.